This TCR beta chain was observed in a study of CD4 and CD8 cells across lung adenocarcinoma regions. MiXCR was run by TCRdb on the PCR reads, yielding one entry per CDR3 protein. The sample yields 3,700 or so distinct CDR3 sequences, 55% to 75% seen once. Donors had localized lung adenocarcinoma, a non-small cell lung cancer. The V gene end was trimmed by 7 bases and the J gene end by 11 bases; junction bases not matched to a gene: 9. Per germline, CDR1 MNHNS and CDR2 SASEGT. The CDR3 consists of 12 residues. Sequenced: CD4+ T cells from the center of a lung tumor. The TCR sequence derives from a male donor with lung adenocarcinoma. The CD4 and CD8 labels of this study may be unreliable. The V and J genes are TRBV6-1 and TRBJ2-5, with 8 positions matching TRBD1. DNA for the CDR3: TGTGCCAGCACGGCCACAGGGGGGAGGCAGTACTTC. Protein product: CASTATGGRQYF.